These T cell receptor beta chains were read from a single sample in a study of blood T cell repertoires in COVID-19. Profiling relied on immunoSEQ multiplex PCR, and the TCRdb table lists in-frame clones only, not all of them. The sample includes approximately 250,000 clones, about nine tenths of them seen just once. Sequenced material: peripheral blood. These receptors were collected from a man aged 35-49 years with active or convalescent COVID-19. CDR3s include the opening cysteine and the closing phenylalanine or tryptophan. The order of the fields is V gene, J gene, CDR3 length, CDR3 protein.

TRBV19,TRBJ1-4,14,CASQDRAENEKLFF
TRBV28,TRBJ1-2,13,CASLRRGSYGYTF
TRBV9,TRBJ1-6,16,CASSVDPRTGDSPLHF
TRBV4-1,TRBJ1-3,18,CASSQEVTGKIGGNTIYF
TRBV29-1,TRBJ1-1,14,CSVLLDRVNTEAFF
TRBV19,TRBJ1-1,14,CASIGGGWNTEAFF
TRBV9,TRBJ1-6,14,CASSAGGGDSPLHF
TRBV10-1,TRBJ2-1,16,CASSDPGTSGVNEQFF
TRBV30,TRBJ1-1,20,CAWSVRVGAGILAANTEAFF
TRBV9,TRBJ1-2,14,CASSVAGANYGYTF
TRBV6-5,TRBJ2-7,15,CASKTTSGRAYEQYF
TRBV19,TRBJ1-3,16,CASRGGPGGPGNTIYF
TRBV5-4,TRBJ1-1,15,CASSLVSQGNTEAFF
TRBV28,TRBJ1-5,14,CASRPTGENQPQHF
TRBV19,TRBJ2-7,15,CASSMYFEGGYEQYF
TRBV7-9,TRBJ2-1,16,CASSLGTSASYNEQFF
TRBV24-1,TRBJ1-5,15,CATSPPGGSNQPQHF
TRBV11-3,TRBJ2-1,16,CASSFDRGRSYNEQFF
TRBV6-1,TRBJ1-2,14,CASSERRGLYGYTF
TRBV6-6,TRBJ2-1,13,CASSSTSGNEQFF
TRBV10-3,TRBJ2-3,17,CAISENRLAGRTDTQYF
TRBV29-1,TRBJ2-1,16,CSVDWAGTKSPDEQFF
TRBV3-1/TRBV3-2,TRBJ1-3,14,CASSPQGAGNTIYF
TRBV6-1,TRBJ2-3,17,CASSEDGQGADTDTQYF
TRBV7-3,TRBJ2-5,15,CASSAPGTAQETQYF
TRBV5-4,TRBJ1-1,15,CASSLNGGMNTEAFF
TRBV9,TRBJ2-7,15,CASSVGSSRVHEQYF
TRBV5-4,TRBJ2-5,12,CASSLGRETQYF
TRBV24-1,TRBJ2-1,16,CATSDNWRGGRYEQFF